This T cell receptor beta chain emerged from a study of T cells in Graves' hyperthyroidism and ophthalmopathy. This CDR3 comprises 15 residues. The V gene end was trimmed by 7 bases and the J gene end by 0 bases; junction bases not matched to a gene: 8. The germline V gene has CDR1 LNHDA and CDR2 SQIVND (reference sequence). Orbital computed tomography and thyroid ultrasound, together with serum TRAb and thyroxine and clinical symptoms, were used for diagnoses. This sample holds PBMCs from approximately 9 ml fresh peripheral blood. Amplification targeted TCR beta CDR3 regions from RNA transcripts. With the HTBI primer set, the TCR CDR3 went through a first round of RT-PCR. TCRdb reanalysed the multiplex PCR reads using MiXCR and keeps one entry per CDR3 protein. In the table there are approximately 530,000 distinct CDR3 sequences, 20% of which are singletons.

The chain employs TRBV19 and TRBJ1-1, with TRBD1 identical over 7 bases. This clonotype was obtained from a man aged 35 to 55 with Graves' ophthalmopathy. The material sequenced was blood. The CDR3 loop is CASTNPGQLNTEAFF. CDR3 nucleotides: TGTGCCAGTACTAACCCGGGACAGCTGAACACTGAAGCTTTCTTT.